This TCR beta chain was documented in a study of T-cell memory formation after mild COVID-19. General observations from the study: Balance between CD4 and CD8 was seen in clones contracting day 15 to 85, and a CD4+ lean was seen in later expanders.

The CDR3 runs 15 residues. Trimming pared 5 bases from V and 0 bases from J, leaving 7 bases between. Germline V gene sequence: CDR1 KGHDR, CDR2 SFDVKD. Libraries for TCRalpha and TCRbeta carried sample barcodes and unique molecular identifiers via 5'RACE. TCRdb redid the calling of the 5' RACE reads with MiXCR, one entry per CDR3 protein. The sample records more than 75,000 distinct CDR3 sequences, approximately 14% being singletons. Points on this clonotype: Its antigen is currently unknown.

V gene TRBV24-1 combines with J gene TRBJ2-6; the D gene is possibly TRBD1 (6 bases). The source of this sequence is an adult woman who had mild COVID-19 (a few samples of this study predate the infection). Cell type and time point are not known. The specimen was PBMCs or a T cell subset sorted from them (not recorded which). CDR3 sequence (DNA): TGTGCCACCAGTGGCAGGGGCTCTGGGGCCAACGTCCTGACTTTC. Translated: CATSGRGSGANVLTF.